This TCR beta chain was profiled in a study of STAT5B mutations in CD4+ large granular lymphocyte leukemia (dated by TCRdb to between 2022 and 2023). Looking at the study overall: Among the healthy controls, the CDR3 'QG' motif was associated with a particular HLA allele. Flow cytometry performed on FACSCanto II or FACSVerse showed that the purified fractions had more than 95% purity among lymphocytes. The study compared the TCRbeta repertoires of patients with CD4+ T-cell large granular lymphocyte leukemia against the TCRbeta repertoires of healthy blood donors. Points the paper makes about the study in general: TRBV06-family usage was enriched among the top patient clones (8/27) compared with healthy controls (2/35). Data were not HLA-matched; higher clonality in CD4+ versus CD8+ T-LGLL could reflect the relatively small sample size. CD4-sorted patient repertoires appeared more clonal than healthy CD4+ repertoires, and this difference persisted after removing the putative leukemic clones. Main leukemic clonotypes were private to each patient, although over 20% appeared at low frequency in other patients' non-leukemic repertoires.

Taken from cysteine to phenylalanine, the CDR3 has 12 residues. Only CDR3 DNA is held: 36 bases, read in frame from base 1. The germline V gene encodes CDR1 LNHNV and CDR2 YYDKDF (reference sequence). V was cut back by 3 bases and J by 6 bases, leaving a gap of 9 bases between them. The immunoSEQ assay at survey resolution was used to sequence TCRbeta rearrangements from genomic DNA. The original pipeline was this. In the TCR sequencing data, the smallest productive clonotype frequency that could be detected was 2.59 x 10-5. Only productive TCRbeta rearrangements, defined as complete and in-frame sequences, were included in the analyses. Sample clonality was computed as Simpson clonality in the immunoSEQ Analyzer version 3.0. Based on frequency, clones were grouped as very rare, small, medium, large (1-20%) or hyperexpanded (>20%). Generation probabilities were estimated with OLGA 1.2.3, V-gene circos plots were generated with VDJtools, specificities were searched for in VDJdb, and CDR3 motifs were identified with GLIPH. TCRdb took this table from immuneACCESS and kept in-frame rearrangements with V and J called. Such tables lack part of the clones; where checked against another copy, unresolved V genes explain under half of the gap, and the rest is unexplained. The V and J calls and clone size come from that table; D and trimming were worked out from the DNA. Within this sample are fewer than 50,000 clones, with about 80% of them counted one time only. The top ten constitute more than 0.3% of the sample.

Comment on this clone: Its antigen target is currently unknown. Per-base qualities were not stored, and no clone one base away is much larger.

The healthy control group was made up of 40 or so blood donors, and the Finnish Red Cross blood service supplied their buffy coats. All TCR-sequenced material derived from peripheral blood: patient blood samples and healthy donor buffy coats. Ficoll-Hypaque gradient centrifugation was used to isolate peripheral blood mononuclear cells. CD4+ cells were magnetically purified from the buffy coats of healthy controls. The Gentra Puregene Cell and Tissue kit was used for genomic DNA extraction, and quantification was performed on a Qubit 2.0 fluorometer. The rearranged segments are TRBV15 and TRBJ2-7; the D gene cannot be resolved reliably. This TCR was sampled from a human donor in good health. The material sequenced was CD4+ T cells from blood buffy coats. The CDR3 loop reads CATSSQKSEQYF. The DNA sequence is TGTGCCACCAGCAGCCAAAAATCCGAGCAGTACTTC.